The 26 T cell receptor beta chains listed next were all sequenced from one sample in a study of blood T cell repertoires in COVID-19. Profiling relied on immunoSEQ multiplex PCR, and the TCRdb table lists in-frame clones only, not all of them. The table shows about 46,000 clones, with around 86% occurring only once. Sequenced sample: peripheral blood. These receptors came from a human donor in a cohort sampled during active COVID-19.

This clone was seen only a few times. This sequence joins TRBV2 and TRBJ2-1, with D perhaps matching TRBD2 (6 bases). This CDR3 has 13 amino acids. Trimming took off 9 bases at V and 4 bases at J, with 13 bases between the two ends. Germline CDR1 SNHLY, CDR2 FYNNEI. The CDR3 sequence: CASRDFGYNEQFF. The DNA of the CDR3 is TGTGCCAGTCGGGACTTCGGGTACAATGAGCAGTTCTTC.

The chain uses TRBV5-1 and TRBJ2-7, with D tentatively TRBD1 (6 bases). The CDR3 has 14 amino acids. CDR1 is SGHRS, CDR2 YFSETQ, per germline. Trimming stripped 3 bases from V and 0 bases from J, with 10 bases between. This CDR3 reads CASSSRGSSYEQYF. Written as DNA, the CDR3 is TGCGCCAGCAGCTCTAGGGGGAGCTCCTACGAGCAGTACTTC. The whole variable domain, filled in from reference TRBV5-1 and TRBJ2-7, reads KAGVTQTPRYLIKTRGQQVTLSCSPISGHRSVSWYQQTPGQGLQFLFEYFSETQRNKGNFPGRFSGRQFSNSRSEMNVSTLELGDSALYLCASSSRGSSYEQYFGPGTRLTVT.

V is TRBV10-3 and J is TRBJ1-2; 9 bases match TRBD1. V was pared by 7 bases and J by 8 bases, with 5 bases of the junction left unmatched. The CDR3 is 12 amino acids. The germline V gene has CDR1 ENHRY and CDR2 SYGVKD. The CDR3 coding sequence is TGTGCCATCACGGACAGGGGATGGGGCTACACCTTC. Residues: CAITDRGWGYTF.

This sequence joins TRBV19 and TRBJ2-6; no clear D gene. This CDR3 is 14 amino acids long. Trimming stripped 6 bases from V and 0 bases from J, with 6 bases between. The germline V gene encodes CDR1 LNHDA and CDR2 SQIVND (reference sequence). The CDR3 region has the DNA TGTGCCAGTAGGCTCAGCTCTGGGGCCAACGTCCTGACTTTC. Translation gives CASRLSSGANVLTF.

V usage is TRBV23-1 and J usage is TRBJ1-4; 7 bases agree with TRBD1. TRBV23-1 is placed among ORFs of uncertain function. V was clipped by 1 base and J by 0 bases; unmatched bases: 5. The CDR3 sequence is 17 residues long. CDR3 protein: CASSQYGQGATNEKLFF. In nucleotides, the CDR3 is TGCGCCAGCAGTCAATATGGGCAGGGGGCAACTAATGAAAAACTGTTTTTT.

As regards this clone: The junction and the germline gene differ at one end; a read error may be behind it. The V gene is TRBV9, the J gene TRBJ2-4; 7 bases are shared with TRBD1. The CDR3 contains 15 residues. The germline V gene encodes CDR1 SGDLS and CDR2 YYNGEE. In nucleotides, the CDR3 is TGTGCCAGCAGCTCATCCGGGACAGCCATAAACATTCAGTACTTC. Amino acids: CASSSSGTAINIQYF.

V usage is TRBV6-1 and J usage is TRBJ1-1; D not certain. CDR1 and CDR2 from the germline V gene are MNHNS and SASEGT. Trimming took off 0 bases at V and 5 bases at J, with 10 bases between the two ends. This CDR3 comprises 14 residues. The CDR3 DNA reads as TGTGCCAGCAGTGAAGCGCCTGGCGGGACTGAAGCTTTCTTT. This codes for CASSEAPGGTEAFF.

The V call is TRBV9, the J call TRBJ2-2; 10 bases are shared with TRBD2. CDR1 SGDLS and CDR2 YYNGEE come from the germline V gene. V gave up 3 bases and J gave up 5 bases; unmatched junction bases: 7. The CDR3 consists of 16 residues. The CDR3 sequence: CASSATGTSVTGELFF. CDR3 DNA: TGTGCCAGCAGCGCAACCGGGACTAGCGTTACCGGGGAGCTGTTTTTT.

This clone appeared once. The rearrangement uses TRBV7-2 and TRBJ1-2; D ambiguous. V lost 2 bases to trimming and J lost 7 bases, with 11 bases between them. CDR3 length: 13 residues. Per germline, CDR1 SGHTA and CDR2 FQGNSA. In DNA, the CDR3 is TGTGCCAGCAGCTTACTAGGTCTCCTTGGCTACACCTTC. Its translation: CASSLLGLLGYTF.

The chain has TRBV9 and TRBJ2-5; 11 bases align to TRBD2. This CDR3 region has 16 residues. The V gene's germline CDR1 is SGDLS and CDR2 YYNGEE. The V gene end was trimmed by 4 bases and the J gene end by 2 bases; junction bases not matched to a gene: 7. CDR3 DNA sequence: TGTGCCAGCAGCCCTACTAGCGGGGGTACACAAGAGACCCAGTACTTC. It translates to CASSPTSGGTQETQYF. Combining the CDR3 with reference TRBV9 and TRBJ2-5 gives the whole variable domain DSGVTQTPKHLITATGQRVTLRCSPRSGDLSVYWYQQSLDQGLQFLIQYYNGEERAKGNILERFSAQQFPDLHSELNLSSLELGDSALYFCASSPTSGGTQETQYFGPGTRLLVL.

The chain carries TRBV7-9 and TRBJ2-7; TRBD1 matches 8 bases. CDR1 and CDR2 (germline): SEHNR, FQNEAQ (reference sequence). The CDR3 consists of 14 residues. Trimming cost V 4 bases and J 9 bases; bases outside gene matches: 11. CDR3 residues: CASSSDRGRLGQYF. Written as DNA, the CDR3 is TGTGCCAGCAGCTCAGACAGGGGACGGTTAGGGCAGTACTTC.

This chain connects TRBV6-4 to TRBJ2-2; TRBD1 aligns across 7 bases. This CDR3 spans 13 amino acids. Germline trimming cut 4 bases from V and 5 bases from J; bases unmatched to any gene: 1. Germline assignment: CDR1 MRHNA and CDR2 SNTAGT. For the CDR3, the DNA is TGTGCCAGCAGTGTACAGGGGACCGGGGAGCTGTTTTTT. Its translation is CASSVQGTGELFF.

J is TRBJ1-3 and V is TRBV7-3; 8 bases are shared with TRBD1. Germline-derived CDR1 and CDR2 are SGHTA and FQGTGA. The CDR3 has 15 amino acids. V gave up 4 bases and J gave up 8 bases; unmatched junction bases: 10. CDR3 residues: CASSSGGLPDDTIYF. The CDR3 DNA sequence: TGTGCCAGCAGCTCAGGGGGCCTACCTGATGACACCATATATTTT.

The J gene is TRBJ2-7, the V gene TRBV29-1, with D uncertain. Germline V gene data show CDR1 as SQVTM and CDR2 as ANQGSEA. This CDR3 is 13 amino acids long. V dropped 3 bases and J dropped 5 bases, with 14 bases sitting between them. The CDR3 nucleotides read TGCAGCGTTGAGTTTCCGGGTCAAAACGAGCAGTACTTC. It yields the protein CSVEFPGQNEQYF.

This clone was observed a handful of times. CDR3: CASRSGGIGNEQFF. The CDR3 region has the DNA TGTGCCAGCAGAAGTGGGGGGATCGGCAATGAGCAGTTCTTC. V gene TRBV2 combines with J gene TRBJ2-1; maybe TRBD2 (6 bases). Germline CDR1 SNHLY, CDR2 FYNNEI. Trimming left V 6 bases short and J 6 bases short, with 15 bases between. CDR3 length equals 14 residues.

The CDR3 DNA reads as TGTGCCAGCAGTGGCCGGACTAGCGGGAGTCCCGGTGCGAAGACCCAGTACTTC. Translation: CASSGRTSGSPGAKTQYF. The genes are TRBV6-1 and TRBJ2-5; 13 positions match TRBD2. The CDR3 is made up of 18 amino acids. Germline lookup yields CDR1 MNHNS and CDR2 SASEGT. Trimming took 4 bases from V and 6 from J; bases not matched to a gene: 14.

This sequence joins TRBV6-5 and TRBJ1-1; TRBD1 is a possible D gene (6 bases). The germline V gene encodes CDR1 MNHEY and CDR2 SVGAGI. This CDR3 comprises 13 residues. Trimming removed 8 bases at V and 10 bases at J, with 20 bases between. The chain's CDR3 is CASSDLDSKRAFF. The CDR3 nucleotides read TGTGCCAGCTCGGACTTGGACAGTAAAAGAGCTTTCTTT.

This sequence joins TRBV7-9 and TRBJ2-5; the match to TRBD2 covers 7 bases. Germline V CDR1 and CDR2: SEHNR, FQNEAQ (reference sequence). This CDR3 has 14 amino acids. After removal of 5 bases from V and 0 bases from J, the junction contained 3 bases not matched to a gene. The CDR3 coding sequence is TGTGCCAGCAGCATTACTAGCGACCAAGAGACCCAGTACTTC. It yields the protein CASSITSDQETQYF.

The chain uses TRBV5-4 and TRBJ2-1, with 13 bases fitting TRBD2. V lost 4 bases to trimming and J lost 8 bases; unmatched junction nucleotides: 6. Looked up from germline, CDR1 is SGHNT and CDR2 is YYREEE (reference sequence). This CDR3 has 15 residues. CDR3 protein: CASSPWTSGGYEQFF. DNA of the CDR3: TGTGCCAGCAGCCCCTGGACTAGCGGGGGCTATGAGCAGTTCTTC.

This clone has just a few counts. The chain's CDR3 is CASSRSPSNEQFF. The CDR3 DNA reads TGCGCCAGCAGCCGGAGCCCGAGCAATGAGCAGTTCTTC. The genes are TRBV4-1 and TRBJ2-1; D uncertain. The CDR3 runs to 13 residues. The germline gives CDR1 MGHRA, CDR2 YSYEKL. Trimming left V 4 bases short and J 6 bases short, with 10 bases between.

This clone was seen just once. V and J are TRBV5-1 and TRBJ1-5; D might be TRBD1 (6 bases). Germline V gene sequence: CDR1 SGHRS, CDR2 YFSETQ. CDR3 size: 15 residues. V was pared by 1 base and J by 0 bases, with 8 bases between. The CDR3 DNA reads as TGCGCCAGCAGCTTGTCAGGGGCTAGCAATCAGCCCCAGCATTTT. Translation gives CASSLSGASNQPQHF.

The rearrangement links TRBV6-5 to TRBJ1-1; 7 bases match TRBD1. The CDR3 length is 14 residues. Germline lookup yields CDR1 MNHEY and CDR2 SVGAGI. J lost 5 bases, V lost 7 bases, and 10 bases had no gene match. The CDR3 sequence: CASTPTGTETEAFF. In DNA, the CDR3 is TGTGCCAGCACCCCGACAGGGACGGAAACTGAAGCTTTCTTT.

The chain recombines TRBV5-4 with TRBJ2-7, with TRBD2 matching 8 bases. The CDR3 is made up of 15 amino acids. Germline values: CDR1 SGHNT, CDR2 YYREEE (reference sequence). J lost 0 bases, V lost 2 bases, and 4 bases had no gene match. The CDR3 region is CASSLPGGDSYEQYF. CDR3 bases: TGTGCCAGCAGCTTACCGGGAGGGGACTCCTACGAGCAGTACTTC.

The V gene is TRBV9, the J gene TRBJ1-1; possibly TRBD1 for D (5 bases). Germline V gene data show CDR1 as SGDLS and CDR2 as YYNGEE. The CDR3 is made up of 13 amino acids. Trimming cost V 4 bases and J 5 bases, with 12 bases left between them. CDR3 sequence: CASSPGDETEAFF. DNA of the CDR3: TGTGCCAGCAGCCCGGGGGATGAGACTGAAGCTTTCTTT. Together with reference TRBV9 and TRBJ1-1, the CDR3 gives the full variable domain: DSGVTQTPKHLITATGQRVTLRCSPRSGDLSVYWYQQSLDQGLQFLIQYYNGEERAKGNILERFSAQQFPDLHSELNLSSLELGDSALYFCASSPGDETEAFFGQGTRLTVV.

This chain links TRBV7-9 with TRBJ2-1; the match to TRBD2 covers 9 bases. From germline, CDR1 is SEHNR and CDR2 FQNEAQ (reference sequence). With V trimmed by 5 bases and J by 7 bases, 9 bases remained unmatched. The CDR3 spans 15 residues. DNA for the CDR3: TGTGCCAGCAGCCCCTTCGCGGGGGGGATGAATGAGCAGTTCTTC. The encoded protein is CASSPFAGGMNEQFF.

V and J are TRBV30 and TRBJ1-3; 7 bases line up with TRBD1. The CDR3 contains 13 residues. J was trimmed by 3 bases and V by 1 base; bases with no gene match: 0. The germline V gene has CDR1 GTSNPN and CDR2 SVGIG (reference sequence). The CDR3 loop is CAWSGQGGNTIYF. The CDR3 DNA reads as TGTGCCTGGAGTGGACAGGGTGGAAACACCATATATTTT.